The 25 T cell receptor beta chains listed next were all sequenced from one sample in a study of CD8+CD57+ T cells in acquired aplastic anemia. According to the study, genomic DNA was the template for TCR beta VDJ and CDR3 profiling. TCRdb reprocessed the reads with MiXCR, giving one entry per CDR3 protein. The data hold 50,000 to 65,000 distinct CDR3 sequences, with around 50% observed a single time. Those patients picked for sequencing had displayed CD8+CD57+ cell expansion on flow cytometry. The sequenced sample was sorted CD4+, CD8+, or CD8+CD57+ T cells (not recorded which) from PBMCs. These receptors came from a human donor with aplastic anemia.

This clonotype was recorded at least ten times. The chain has TRBV20-1 and TRBJ2-1; 13 bases agree with TRBD2. There are 19 residues in the CDR3. CDR1 and CDR2 from the germline V gene are DFQATT and SNEGSKA (reference sequence). V was pared by 0 bases and J by 0 bases, with 8 bases of the junction left unmatched. The CDR3 region is CSAREKLAGGTGSYNEQFF. The CDR3, as DNA: TGCAGTGCTAGAGAAAAACTAGCGGGGGGGACCGGCTCCTACAATGAGCAGTTCTTC.

The chain has TRBV27 and TRBJ2-3; D is unresolved. The CDR3 extends over 12 amino acids. The V gene's germline CDR1 is MNHEY and CDR2 SMNVEV (reference sequence). The V and J ends lost 5 bases and 9 bases respectively, with 12 bases between them. DNA of the CDR3: TGTGCCAGCAGTCCCGGAGCAGGCACGCAGTATTTT. Its protein product is CASSPGAGTQYF.

This rearrangement joins TRBV3-1 to TRBJ1-5; D uncertain. Trimming left V 5 bases short and J 7 bases short, with 12 bases between. From germline, CDR1 is LGHDT and CDR2 YNNKEL (reference sequence). This CDR3 is built from 13 residues. The CDR3, as DNA: TGTGCCAGCAGCGTGGGGTGGGGACAGCCCCAGCATTTT. Its protein is CASSVGWGQPQHF.

V is TRBV11-2 and J is TRBJ2-2; D remains ambiguous. V shed 5 bases and J shed 6 bases, with 16 bases lying between them. Germline V gene lookup returns CDR1 SGHAT and CDR2 FQNNGV. This CDR3 has 15 residues. The CDR3 region has the DNA TGTGCCAGCAGCCTCCTGGACCCAAGGGCCGGGGAGCTGTTTTTT. It translates to CASSLLDPRAGELFF.

V gene TRBV11-1 combines with J gene TRBJ1-5; D unresolved. The V gene lost 0 bases and the J gene lost 6 bases, with 15 bases spanning the gap. Germline V CDR1 and CDR2: SGHAT, FQDESV (reference sequence). There are 16 residues in the CDR3. This chain's CDR3 is CASSLAPTAVGQPQHF. The CDR3, as DNA: TGTGCCAGCAGCTTAGCTCCGACGGCGGTCGGTCAGCCCCAGCATTTT.

This rearrangement joins TRBV10-3 to TRBJ1-2, with D uncertain. The germline V gene has CDR1 ENHRY and CDR2 SYGVKD. Trimming stripped 4 bases from V and 0 bases from J, with 30 bases between. The CDR3 covers 21 residues. In DNA form, the CDR3 reads TGTGCCATCAGTGTCCCTTTTAGAGTGGCTATATTCTTATGTGCTAACTATGGCTACACCTTC. Amino acids: CAISVPFRVAIFLCANYGYTF.

This clonotype was detected ten times or more. The gene calls are TRBV5-6 and TRBJ2-1; TRBD2 agrees at 9 bases. The CDR3 has 15 amino acids. The ends lost 5 bases at V and 0 bases at J; junction bases unmatched: 3. Germline V gene lookup returns CDR1 SGHDT and CDR2 YYEEEE. This CDR3 is CASSRGGGSYNEQFF. The CDR3 DNA reads as TGTGCCAGCAGTCGCGGGGGGGGCTCCTACAATGAGCAGTTCTTC.

This chain uses TRBV7-9 with TRBJ2-5; D might be TRBD2 (6 bases). From germline, CDR1 is SEHNR and CDR2 FQNEAQ (reference sequence). The CDR3 is 13 amino acids. V was clipped by 2 bases and J by 4 bases, with 8 bases between them. In DNA, the CDR3 is TGTGCCAGCAGCTTACGGGGAGGAGAGACCCAGTACTTC. This encodes CASSLRGGETQYF.

V is TRBV3-1 and J is TRBJ2-1; D ambiguous. The CDR3 consists of 16 residues. Trimming stripped 1 base from V and 2 bases from J, with 12 bases between. Germline V lookup: CDR1 LGHDT, CDR2 YNNKEL (reference sequence). This CDR3 reads CASSQGAPRAYNEQFF. CDR3 coding DNA: TGTGCCAGCAGCCAAGGGGCACCGCGAGCCTACAATGAGCAGTTCTTC.

Ten or more counts support this clonotype. This rearrangement joins TRBV5-1 to TRBJ1-2, with 11 positions matching TRBD1. V shed 0 bases, J shed 2 bases, and the junction held 3 bases outside the gene matches. CDR3 size: 16 residues. Germline V gene sequence: CDR1 SGHRS, CDR2 YFSETQ. CDR3 in amino acids: CASSLERTGGNYGYTF. The CDR3 DNA sequence: TGCGCCAGCAGCTTGGAAAGGACAGGGGGCAACTATGGCTACACCTTC.

Turning to this clonotype: This may be a read error, as it is one base from a much larger clone. J is TRBJ2-7 and V is TRBV28; D is uncertain. Germline CDR1 MDHEN, CDR2 SYDVKM. The CDR3 has 14 amino acids. CDR3 in amino acids: CASSWLSSPYEQHF. DNA of the CDR3: TGTGCCAGCAGTTGGCTCTCAAGCCCCTACGAGCAGCACTTC.

The chain employs TRBV19 and TRBJ2-2; 9 bases match TRBD1. This CDR3 contains 17 residues. The germline V gene has CDR1 LNHDA and CDR2 SQIVND (reference sequence). Trimming removed 4 bases from V and 6 bases from J; junction bases left unmatched: 12. The CDR3 DNA is TGTGCCAGTAGTAGCCGTCCAACAGGGGGCGTCGCCGGGGAGCTGTTTTTT. It specifies CASSSRPTGGVAGELFF.

Ten or more counts support this clonotype. CDR3 DNA sequence: TGTGCCAGTACCGACTCCAGGGATGGCTACACCTTC. Translating it yields CASTDSRDGYTF. The chain uses TRBV19 and TRBJ1-2; possible D gene TRBD1, 5 bases. V shed 7 bases and J shed 6 bases, with 12 bases lying between them. Germline V lookup: CDR1 LNHDA, CDR2 SQIVND (reference sequence). The CDR3 is made up of 12 amino acids.

The chain employs TRBV6-1 and TRBJ2-3; D perhaps matches TRBD2 (5 bases). The CDR3 is 14 residues long. Germline CDR1 reads MNHNS; CDR2 reads SASEGT. V was trimmed by 8 bases and J by 0 bases, leaving 12 bases between them. CDR3 residues: CASRWRASTDTQYF. DNA for the CDR3: TGTGCCAGCCGATGGCGGGCAAGCACAGATACGCAGTATTTT.

Only a few counts were recorded for this clonotype. The chain couples TRBV2 to TRBJ2-7; 14 bases agree with TRBD2. The V gene end was trimmed by 8 bases and the J gene end by 2 bases; junction bases not matched to a gene: 2. CDR3 length equals 14 residues. Germline V gene lookup returns CDR1 SNHLY and CDR2 FYNNEI. CDR3 residues: CASVTSGRAYEQYF. The CDR3 nucleotides read TGTGCCAGCGTGACTAGCGGGAGGGCCTACGAGCAGTACTTC.

In this sample, this clonotype turned up once. The rearrangement uses TRBV10-3 and TRBJ2-7, with D possibly called TRBD1 or TRBD2 (5 bases each). The CDR3 is 14 residues long. Germline V gene data show CDR1 as ENHRY and CDR2 as SYGVKD. V lost 6 bases and J 1 base, leaving 13 bases between the germline ends. CDR3 sequence: CAISSGTASYEQYV. The CDR3 DNA sequence: TGTGCCATCAGCTCCGGGACGGCATCCTACGAGCAGTACGTC.

This clonotype has a single count. The CDR3 is CASVEGGADTQYF. The CDR3 bases are TGTGCCAGCGTCGAGGGGGGGGCAGATACGCAGTATTTT. The chain employs TRBV2 and TRBJ2-3, with a tentative D call TRBD2 (7 bases). V was trimmed by 8 bases and J by 4 bases, leaving 13 bases between them. The germline V gene has CDR1 SNHLY and CDR2 FYNNEI. There are 13 residues in the CDR3.

The V call is TRBV12-3 or TRBV12-4, the J call TRBJ2-3, with D uncertain. This CDR3 contains 12 residues. V lost 3 bases, J lost 0 bases, and 1 base lay in between. CDR3 coding DNA: TGTGCCAGCAGTTTTAGCACAGATACGCAGTATTTT. Translated, it gives CASSFSTDTQYF.

This clonotype turned up a few times. The chain employs TRBV10-2 and TRBJ2-5; 10 bases line up with TRBD2. Germline-derived CDR1 and CDR2 are WSHSY and SAAADI. V shed 6 bases, J shed 5 bases, and the junction held 6 bases outside the gene matches. CDR3 length equals 14 residues. The chain's CDR3 is CASRERGGRETQYF. The DNA for the CDR3 is TGCGCCAGCAGGGAGCGGGGGGGTCGGGAGACCCAGTACTTC.

The CDR3 is CSASFGYEQYF. In nucleotides, the CDR3 is TGCAGTGCTAGTTTCGGCTACGAGCAGTACTTC. The chain employs TRBV20-1 and TRBJ2-7; no clear D gene. CDR3 length: 11 amino acids. V lost 3 bases and J lost 3, with 6 bases in between. CDR1 and CDR2 from the germline V gene are DFQATT and SNEGSKA (reference sequence).

In its sample, this clonotype was seen once. The rearrangement joins TRBV11-2 to TRBJ1-2; D is uncertain. Germline V gene lookup returns CDR1 SGHAT and CDR2 FQNNGV. This CDR3 is 13 amino acids long. The V and J ends lost 1 base and 3 bases respectively, with 6 bases between them. The CDR3, as DNA: TGTGCCAGCAGCTTAGGCCAGCACTATGGCTACACCTTC. Protein sequence: CASSLGQHYGYTF.

This clonotype was counted many times. The chain couples TRBV6-2 or TRBV6-3 to TRBJ1-2; 8 bases map to TRBD1. The CDR3 has 16 amino acids. The germline V gene encodes CDR1 MNHEY and CDR2 SVGEGT. The junction had 3 bases not matched to a gene; V was cut back by 0 bases and J by 0 bases. The CDR3 coding sequence is TGTGCCAGCAGTTACTCTGAGACAGGGGCTAACTATGGCTACACCTTC. Translation: CASSYSETGANYGYTF.

This chain uses TRBV11-1 with TRBJ2-1; 8 nucleotides match TRBD2. The better agreement between TRBJ2-5 and the DNA end casts doubt on the J call. CDR3 length equals 14 residues. The germline V gene has CDR1 SGHAT and CDR2 FQDESV (reference sequence). The CDR3 is CASSFRGGLETQYF. The CDR3 region has the DNA TGTGCCAGCAGCTTCCGGGGGGGCCTGGAGACCCAGTACTTC.

The rearrangement uses TRBV2 and TRBJ2-1; 9 bases match TRBD2. Germline V gene data show CDR1 as SNHLY and CDR2 as FYNNEI. The CDR3 spans 15 residues. The V segment lost 6 bases and the J segment 4 bases; nucleotides outside the gene matches: 7. Here the CDR3 reads CASRDSSGVYNEQFF. The CDR3 region has the DNA TGTGCCAGCAGAGACTCTAGCGGGGTATACAATGAGCAGTTCTTC.

This clonotype was recorded many times. The chain is built from TRBV20-1 and TRBJ2-3; D remains unclear. Germline CDR1 and CDR2: DFQATT and SNEGSKA (reference sequence). Trimming removed 6 bases at V and 1 base at J, with 8 bases between. The CDR3 totals 12 residues. CDR3 in DNA: TGCAGTGCCGACGAGGGCACAGATACGCAGTATTTT. This sequence encodes CSADEGTDTQYF.